Shown below are 14 T cell receptor beta chains from a single sample sequenced in a study of blood T cells in healthy people across ages. With a J-beta primer mix and a sample-barcoded 5' primer, a second PCR ran about 7 to 12 cycles. TCRdb reprocessed the 5' RACE reads via MiXCR and lists one record per CDR3 protein. The sample consists of about a million distinct CDR3 sequences, under 50% of them appearing once. Sequencing used blood. Receptor source: a man between 25 and 39 years old in good health.

The chain joins TRBV3-1 to TRBJ1-5; D not resolved. V lost 1 base, J lost 2 bases, and 12 bases lay in between. The length of the CDR3 is 16 residues. Looked up from germline, CDR1 is LGHDT and CDR2 is YNNKEL (reference sequence). This CDR3 reads CASSQGAGLGNQPQHF. In nucleotides, the CDR3 is TGTGCCAGCAGCCAAGGGGCCGGGCTGGGCAATCAGCCCCAGCATTTT.

The rearrangement joins TRBV13 to TRBJ1-1, with unresolved D. CDR1 and CDR2 (germline): PRHDT, FYEKMQ (reference sequence). The CDR3 contains 14 residues. V lost 4 bases to trimming and J lost 0 bases, with 9 bases between them. The CDR3: CASSSAGLNTEAFF. CDR3 DNA sequence: TGTGCCAGCAGCTCTGCGGGCCTGAACACTGAAGCTTTCTTT.

The V gene is TRBV29-1, the J gene TRBJ1-1; D is uncertain. The CDR3 totals 15 residues. Germline loops: CDR1 SQVTM, CDR2 ANQGSEA. The ends were cut back, 5 bases at V and 1 base at J, with 17 bases in the middle. CDR3 sequence reads: CSVCETALGNTEAFF. CDR3 sequence (DNA): TGCAGCGTTTGTGAGACCGCTTTGGGGAACACTGAAGCTTTCTTT.

The V gene is TRBV10-3, the J gene TRBJ2-2; the match to TRBD2 covers 11 bases. V shed 6 bases and J 1 base; nucleotides not matched to a gene: 4. CDR3 length equals 16 residues. The germline V gene encodes CDR1 ENHRY and CDR2 SYGVKD. For the CDR3, the DNA is TGTGCCATCAGCTCCGGGACTAGCGGGAACACCGGGGAGCTGTTTTTT. This codes for CAISSGTSGNTGELFF.

The table lists this clonotype with many counts. The V gene is TRBV20-1, the J gene TRBJ2-3, with 7 bases identical to TRBD2. CDR1 and CDR2 (germline): DFQATT, SNEGSKA (reference sequence). The CDR3 is 15 amino acids. V was clipped by 7 bases and J by 3 bases; unmatched bases: 13. The CDR3 loop is CSERKAGLETDTQYF. The CDR3 coding sequence is TGCAGTGAAAGGAAAGCGGGGTTGGAAACAGATACGCAGTATTTT.

In DNA form, the CDR3 reads TGCAGCATCCCCAGGGGGGGCGCGGCAGATACGCAGTATTTT. This encodes CSIPRGGAADTQYF. This rearrangement joins TRBV29-1 to TRBJ2-3; D may match TRBD1 or TRBD2 (7 bases each). The CDR3 has 14 amino acids. In germline, CDR1 is SQVTM, CDR2 ANQGSEA. V was trimmed by 8 bases and J by 4 bases, leaving 19 bases between them.

Only a few counts were recorded for this clonotype. A much larger clone differs from this one at a single base, so this may be a read error. The rearrangement uses TRBV27 and TRBJ2-7; 7 nucleotides match TRBD1. CDR3 size: 14 residues. Germline V gives CDR1 MNHEY, CDR2 SMNVEV (reference sequence). V trimming: 5 bases; J trimming: 7 bases; junction bases outside the gene matches: 11. In DNA form, the CDR3 reads TGTGCCAGCAGTGTAGTTACAGGGGATGGGGAGCAGTACTTC. This translates into CASSVVTGDGEQYF.

The rearrangement joins TRBV10-2 to TRBJ2-3; 9 bases agree with TRBD2. The germline V gene has CDR1 WSHSY and CDR2 SAAADI. CDR3 length: 14 residues. The junction had 2 bases not matched to a gene; V was cut back by 4 bases and J by 3 bases. The CDR3 protein is CASSGLAVTDTQYF. The CDR3 bases are TGCGCCAGCAGTGGACTAGCGGTTACAGATACGCAGTATTTT.

The rearrangement links TRBV20-1 to TRBJ2-7, with a weak D call TRBD1 (6 bases). The germline gives CDR1 DFQATT, CDR2 SNEGSKA (reference sequence). The CDR3 covers 13 residues. Trimming took 4 bases from V and 3 from J, leaving 13 bases between them. The DNA for the CDR3 is TGCAGTGCTACCGTGACAGGAGACTACGAGCAGTACTTC. Residues: CSATVTGDYEQYF.

CDR3 amino acids: CSAPVQGLNTDTQYF. As DNA, the CDR3 is TGCAGTGCTCCCGTCCAGGGGCTTAACACAGATACGCAGTATTTT. The chain links TRBV20-1 to TRBJ2-3; D might be TRBD1 (6 bases). The CDR3 is made up of 15 amino acids. The germline V and J ends were trimmed by 5 bases and 2 bases, with 17 bases remaining between them. Germline assignment: CDR1 DFQATT and CDR2 SNEGSKA (reference sequence).

The rearrangement uses TRBV20-1 and TRBJ2-3, with D perhaps being TRBD1 or TRBD2 (5 bases each). This CDR3 region has 15 residues. Germline CDR1 DFQATT, CDR2 SNEGSKA (reference sequence). Between the trimmed V and J ends, which lost 6 bases and 5 bases, there was a span of 21 bases. The CDR3 DNA reads TGCAGTGCCTCCCTCCGGGGCACAGAGGGAGATACGCAGTATTTT. It codes for CSASLRGTEGDTQYF.

Remarks on this clonotype: It is unclear where the CDR3 begins or ends on the DNA, so no DNA is shown, and the CDR3 is as TCRdb lists it. V is TRBV21-1 and J is TRBJ1-3; the DNA was not used to check the table's D call, TRBD1. TRBV21-1 is designated a pseudogene. The CDR3 is 17 amino acids in total, end residues counted. Here the CDR3 reads CASRPWGQGAMGNTIYF.

This chain joins TRBV7-8 and TRBJ2-2; unclear D gene. Germline assignment: CDR1 SGHVS and CDR2 FQNEAQ. There are 15 residues in the CDR3. V was clipped by 1 base and J by 8 bases, with 14 bases between them. The CDR3 is CASSLDGSTGGELFF. The CDR3 DNA follows: TGTGCCAGCAGCTTAGACGGGTCAACTGGAGGGGAGCTGTTTTTT.

The CDR3 sequence is CASSPADRASGEAFF. DNA for the CDR3: TGTGCCAGCAGTCCGGCCGACAGGGCTTCTGGTGAAGCTTTCTTT. This rearrangement joins TRBV12-3 or TRBV12-4 to TRBJ1-1, with 7 bases aligning to TRBD1. V trimming: 5 bases; J trimming: 7 bases; junction bases outside the gene matches: 13. The CDR3 consists of 15 residues.